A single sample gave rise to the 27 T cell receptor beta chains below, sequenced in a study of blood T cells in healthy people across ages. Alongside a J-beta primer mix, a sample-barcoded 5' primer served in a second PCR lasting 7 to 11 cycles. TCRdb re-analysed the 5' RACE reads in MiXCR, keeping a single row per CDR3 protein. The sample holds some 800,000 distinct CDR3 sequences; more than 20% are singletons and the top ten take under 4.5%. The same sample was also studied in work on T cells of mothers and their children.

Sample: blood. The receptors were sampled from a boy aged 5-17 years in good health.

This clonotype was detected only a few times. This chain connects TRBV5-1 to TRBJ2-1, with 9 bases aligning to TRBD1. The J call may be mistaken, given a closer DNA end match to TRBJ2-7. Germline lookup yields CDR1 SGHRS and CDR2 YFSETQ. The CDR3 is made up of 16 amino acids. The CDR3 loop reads CASSQTIRDRAYEQYF. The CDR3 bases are TGCGCCAGCAGCCAAACCATCCGGGACAGGGCCTACGAGCAGTACTTC.

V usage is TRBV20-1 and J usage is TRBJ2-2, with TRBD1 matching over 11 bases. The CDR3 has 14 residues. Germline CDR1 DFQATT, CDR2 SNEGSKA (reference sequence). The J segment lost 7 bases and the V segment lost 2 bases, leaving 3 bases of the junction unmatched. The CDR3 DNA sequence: TGCAGTGCTAGAACCGGGACAGGGGGCGGGGAGCTGTTTTTT. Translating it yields CSARTGTGGGELFF.

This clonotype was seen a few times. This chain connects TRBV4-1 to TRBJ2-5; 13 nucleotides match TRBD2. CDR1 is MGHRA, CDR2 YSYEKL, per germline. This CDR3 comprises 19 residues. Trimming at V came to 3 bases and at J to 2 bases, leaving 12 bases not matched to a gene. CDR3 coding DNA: TGCGCCAGCAGCCACCTACTAGCGGGAGGGCCGGAGCATCAAGAGACCCAGTACTTC. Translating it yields CASSHLLAGGPEHQETQYF.

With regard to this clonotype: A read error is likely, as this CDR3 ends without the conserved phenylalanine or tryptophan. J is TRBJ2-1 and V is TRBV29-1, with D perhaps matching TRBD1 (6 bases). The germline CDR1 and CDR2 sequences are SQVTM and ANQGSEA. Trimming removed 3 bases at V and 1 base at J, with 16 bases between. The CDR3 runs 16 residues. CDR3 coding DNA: TGCAGCGTTGACTTCCAGGGGCGCGGATCCTACAATGAGCAGTTCTTA. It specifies CSVDFQGRGSYNEQFL.

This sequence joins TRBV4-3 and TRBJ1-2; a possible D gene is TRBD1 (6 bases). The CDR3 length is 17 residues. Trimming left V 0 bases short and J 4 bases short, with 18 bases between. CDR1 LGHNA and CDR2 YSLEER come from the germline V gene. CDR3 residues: CASSQDEDSGGTYGYTF. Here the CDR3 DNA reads TGCGCCAGCAGCCAAGATGAGGACAGTGGAGGTACCTATGGCTACACCTTC.

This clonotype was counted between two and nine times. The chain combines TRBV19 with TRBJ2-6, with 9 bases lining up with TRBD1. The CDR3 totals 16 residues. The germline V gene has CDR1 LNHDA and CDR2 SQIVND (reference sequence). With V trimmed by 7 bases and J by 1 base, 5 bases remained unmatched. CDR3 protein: CASTRGQGSGANVLTF. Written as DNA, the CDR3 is TGTGCCAGTACCCGAGGACAGGGGTCTGGGGCCAACGTCCTGACTTTC.

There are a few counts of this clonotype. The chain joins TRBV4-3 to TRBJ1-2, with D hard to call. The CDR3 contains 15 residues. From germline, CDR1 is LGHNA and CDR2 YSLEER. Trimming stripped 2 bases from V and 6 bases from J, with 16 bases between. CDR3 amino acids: CASSQQLMSLDGYTF. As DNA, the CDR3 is TGCGCCAGCAGCCAACAGTTAATGAGTTTGGATGGCTACACCTTC.

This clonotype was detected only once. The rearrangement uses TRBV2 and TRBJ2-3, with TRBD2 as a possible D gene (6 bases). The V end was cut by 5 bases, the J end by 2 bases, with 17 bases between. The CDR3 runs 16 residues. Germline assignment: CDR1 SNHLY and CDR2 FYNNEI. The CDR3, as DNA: TGTGCCAGCAGTCGGGAGCCTCATACCGCCACAGATACGCAGTATTTT. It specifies CASSREPHTATDTQYF.

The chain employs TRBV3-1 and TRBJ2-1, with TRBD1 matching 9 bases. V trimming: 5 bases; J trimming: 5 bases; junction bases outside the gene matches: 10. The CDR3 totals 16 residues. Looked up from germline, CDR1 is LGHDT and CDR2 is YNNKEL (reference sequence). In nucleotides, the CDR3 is TGTGCCAGCAGCTCCCCGTTTGGACAGGGGAACAATGAGCAGTTCTTC. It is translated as CASSSPFGQGNNEQFF.

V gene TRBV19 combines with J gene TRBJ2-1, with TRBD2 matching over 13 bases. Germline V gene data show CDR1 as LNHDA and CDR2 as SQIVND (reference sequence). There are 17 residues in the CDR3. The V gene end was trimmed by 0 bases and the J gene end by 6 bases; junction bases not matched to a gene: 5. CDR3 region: CASSIDGLAGVTNEQFF. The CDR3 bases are TGTGCCAGTAGTATAGACGGACTAGCGGGGGTTACCAATGAGCAGTTCTTC.

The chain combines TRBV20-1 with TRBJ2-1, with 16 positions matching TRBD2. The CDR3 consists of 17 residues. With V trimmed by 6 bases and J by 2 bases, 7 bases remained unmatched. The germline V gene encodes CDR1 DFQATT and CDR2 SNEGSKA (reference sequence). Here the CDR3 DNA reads TGCAGTGCACAGCCCGGGACTAGCGGGGGGGCCTACAATGAGCAGTTCTTC. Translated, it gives CSAQPGTSGGAYNEQFF.

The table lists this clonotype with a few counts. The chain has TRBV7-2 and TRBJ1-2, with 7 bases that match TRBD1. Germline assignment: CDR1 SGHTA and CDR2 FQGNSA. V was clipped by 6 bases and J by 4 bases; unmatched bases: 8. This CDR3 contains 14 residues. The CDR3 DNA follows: TGTGCCAGCAGGGGAGGAGGGGGCATCTATGGCTACACCTTC. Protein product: CASRGGGGIYGYTF.

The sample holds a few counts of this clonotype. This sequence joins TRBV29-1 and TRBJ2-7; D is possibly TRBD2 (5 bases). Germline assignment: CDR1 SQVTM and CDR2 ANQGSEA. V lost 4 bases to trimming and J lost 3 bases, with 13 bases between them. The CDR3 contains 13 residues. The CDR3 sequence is CSVVSHRDYEQYF. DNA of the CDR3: TGCAGCGTTGTAAGCCACCGGGACTACGAGCAGTACTTC.

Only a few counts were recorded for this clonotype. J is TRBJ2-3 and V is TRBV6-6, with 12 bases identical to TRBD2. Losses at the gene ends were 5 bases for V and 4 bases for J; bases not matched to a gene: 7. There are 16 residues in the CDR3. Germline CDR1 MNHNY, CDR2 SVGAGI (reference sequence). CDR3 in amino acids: CASSQTSSGGADTQYF. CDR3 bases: TGTGCCAGCAGTCAGACCTCTAGCGGGGGGGCAGATACGCAGTATTTT.

CDR3 nucleotides: TGTGCCACCGGAACCGGGACCGTGGGATCCGGGGAGCTGTTTTTT. Its translation: CATGTGTVGSGELFF. The V and J genes are TRBV2 and TRBJ2-2; D tentatively reads TRBD1 or TRBD2 (5 bases each). CDR1 is SNHLY, CDR2 FYNNEI, per germline. With 10 bases removed from V and 6 bases from J, the gap between germline ends came to 21 bases. This CDR3 spans 15 amino acids.

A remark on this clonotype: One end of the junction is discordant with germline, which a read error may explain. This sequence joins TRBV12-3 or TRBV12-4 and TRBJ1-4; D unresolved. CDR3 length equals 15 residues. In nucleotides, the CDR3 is TGTGCCAGCAGTTCCCCTTTGAGGTCTAAAGAAAAACTGTTTTTT. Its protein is CASSSPLRSKEKLFF.

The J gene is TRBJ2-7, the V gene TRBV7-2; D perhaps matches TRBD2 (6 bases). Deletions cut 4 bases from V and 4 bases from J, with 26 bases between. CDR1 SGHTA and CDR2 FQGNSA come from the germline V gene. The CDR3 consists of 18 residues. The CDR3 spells CASSSPYTGTAGSYEQYF. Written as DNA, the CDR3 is TGTGCCAGCAGCTCACCCTATACCGGGACTGCAGGATCTTACGAGCAGTACTTC.

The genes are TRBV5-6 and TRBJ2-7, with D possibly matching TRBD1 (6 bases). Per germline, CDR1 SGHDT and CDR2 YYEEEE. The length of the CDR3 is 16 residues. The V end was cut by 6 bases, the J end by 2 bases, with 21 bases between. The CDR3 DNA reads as TGTGCCAGCACCCTAGGTAAACAGGGTTTTGCCTACGAGCAGTACTTC. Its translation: CASTLGKQGFAYEQYF.

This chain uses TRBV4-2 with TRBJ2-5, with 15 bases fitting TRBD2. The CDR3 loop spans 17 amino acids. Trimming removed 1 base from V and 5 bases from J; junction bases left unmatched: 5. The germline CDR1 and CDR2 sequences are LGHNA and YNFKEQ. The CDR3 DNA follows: TGTGCCAGCAGCCAAGTGGGACTAGCGGGGGGATCGGAGACCCAGTACTTC. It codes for CASSQVGLAGGSETQYF.

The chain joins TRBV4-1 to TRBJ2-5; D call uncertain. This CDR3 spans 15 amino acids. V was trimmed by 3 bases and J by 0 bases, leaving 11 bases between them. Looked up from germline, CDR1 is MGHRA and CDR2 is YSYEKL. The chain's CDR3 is CASSQGPGDQETQYF. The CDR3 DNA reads TGCGCCAGCAGCCAGGGTCCAGGTGACCAAGAGACCCAGTACTTC.

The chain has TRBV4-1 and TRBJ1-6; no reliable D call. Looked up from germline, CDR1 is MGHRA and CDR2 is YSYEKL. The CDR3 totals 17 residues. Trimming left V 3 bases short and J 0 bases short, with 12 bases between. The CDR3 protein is CASSQETGSSYNSPLHF. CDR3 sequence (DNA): TGCGCCAGCAGCCAGGAGACGGGAAGCTCCTATAATTCACCCCTCCACTTT.

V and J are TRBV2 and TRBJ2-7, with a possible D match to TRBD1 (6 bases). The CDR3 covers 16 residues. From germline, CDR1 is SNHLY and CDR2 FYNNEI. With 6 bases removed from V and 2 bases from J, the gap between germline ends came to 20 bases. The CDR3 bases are TGTGCCAGCAGGGAATATACAGGGTACCGCGCCTACGAGCAGTACTTC. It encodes CASREYTGYRAYEQYF.

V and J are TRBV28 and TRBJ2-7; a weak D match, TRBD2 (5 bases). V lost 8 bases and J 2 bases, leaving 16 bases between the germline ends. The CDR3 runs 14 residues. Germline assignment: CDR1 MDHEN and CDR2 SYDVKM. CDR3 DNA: TGTGCCAGCGGAGGCATTGACCCCCCCTACGAGCAGTACTTC. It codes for CASGGIDPPYEQYF.

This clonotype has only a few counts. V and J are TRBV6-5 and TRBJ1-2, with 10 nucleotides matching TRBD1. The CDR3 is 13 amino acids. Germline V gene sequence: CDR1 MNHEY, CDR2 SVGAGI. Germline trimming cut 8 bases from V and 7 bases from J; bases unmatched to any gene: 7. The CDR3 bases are TGTGCCAGCGGGCGGACAGGGGGAAGTGGCTACACCTTC. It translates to CASGRTGGSGYTF.

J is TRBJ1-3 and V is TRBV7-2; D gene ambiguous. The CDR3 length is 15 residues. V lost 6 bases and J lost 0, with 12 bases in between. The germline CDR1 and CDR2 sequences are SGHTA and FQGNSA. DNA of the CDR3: TGTGCCAGCAGTCCCGACGGTCTCTCTGGAAACACCATATATTTT. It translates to CASSPDGLSGNTIYF.

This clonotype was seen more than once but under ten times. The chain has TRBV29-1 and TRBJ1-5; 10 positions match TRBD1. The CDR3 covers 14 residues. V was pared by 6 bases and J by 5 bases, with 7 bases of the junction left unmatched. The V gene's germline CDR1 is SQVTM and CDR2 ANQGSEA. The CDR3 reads CSVARGTGDQPQHF. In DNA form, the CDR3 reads TGCAGCGTCGCGAGGGGGACAGGGGATCAGCCCCAGCATTTT.

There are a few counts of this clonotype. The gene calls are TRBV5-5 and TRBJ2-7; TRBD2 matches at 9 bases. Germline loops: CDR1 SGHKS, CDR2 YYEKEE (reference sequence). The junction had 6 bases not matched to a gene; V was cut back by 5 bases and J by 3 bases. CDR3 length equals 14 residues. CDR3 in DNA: TGTGCCAGCAGATCAGTAGCGGGAGACTACGAGCAGTACTTC. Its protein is CASRSVAGDYEQYF.